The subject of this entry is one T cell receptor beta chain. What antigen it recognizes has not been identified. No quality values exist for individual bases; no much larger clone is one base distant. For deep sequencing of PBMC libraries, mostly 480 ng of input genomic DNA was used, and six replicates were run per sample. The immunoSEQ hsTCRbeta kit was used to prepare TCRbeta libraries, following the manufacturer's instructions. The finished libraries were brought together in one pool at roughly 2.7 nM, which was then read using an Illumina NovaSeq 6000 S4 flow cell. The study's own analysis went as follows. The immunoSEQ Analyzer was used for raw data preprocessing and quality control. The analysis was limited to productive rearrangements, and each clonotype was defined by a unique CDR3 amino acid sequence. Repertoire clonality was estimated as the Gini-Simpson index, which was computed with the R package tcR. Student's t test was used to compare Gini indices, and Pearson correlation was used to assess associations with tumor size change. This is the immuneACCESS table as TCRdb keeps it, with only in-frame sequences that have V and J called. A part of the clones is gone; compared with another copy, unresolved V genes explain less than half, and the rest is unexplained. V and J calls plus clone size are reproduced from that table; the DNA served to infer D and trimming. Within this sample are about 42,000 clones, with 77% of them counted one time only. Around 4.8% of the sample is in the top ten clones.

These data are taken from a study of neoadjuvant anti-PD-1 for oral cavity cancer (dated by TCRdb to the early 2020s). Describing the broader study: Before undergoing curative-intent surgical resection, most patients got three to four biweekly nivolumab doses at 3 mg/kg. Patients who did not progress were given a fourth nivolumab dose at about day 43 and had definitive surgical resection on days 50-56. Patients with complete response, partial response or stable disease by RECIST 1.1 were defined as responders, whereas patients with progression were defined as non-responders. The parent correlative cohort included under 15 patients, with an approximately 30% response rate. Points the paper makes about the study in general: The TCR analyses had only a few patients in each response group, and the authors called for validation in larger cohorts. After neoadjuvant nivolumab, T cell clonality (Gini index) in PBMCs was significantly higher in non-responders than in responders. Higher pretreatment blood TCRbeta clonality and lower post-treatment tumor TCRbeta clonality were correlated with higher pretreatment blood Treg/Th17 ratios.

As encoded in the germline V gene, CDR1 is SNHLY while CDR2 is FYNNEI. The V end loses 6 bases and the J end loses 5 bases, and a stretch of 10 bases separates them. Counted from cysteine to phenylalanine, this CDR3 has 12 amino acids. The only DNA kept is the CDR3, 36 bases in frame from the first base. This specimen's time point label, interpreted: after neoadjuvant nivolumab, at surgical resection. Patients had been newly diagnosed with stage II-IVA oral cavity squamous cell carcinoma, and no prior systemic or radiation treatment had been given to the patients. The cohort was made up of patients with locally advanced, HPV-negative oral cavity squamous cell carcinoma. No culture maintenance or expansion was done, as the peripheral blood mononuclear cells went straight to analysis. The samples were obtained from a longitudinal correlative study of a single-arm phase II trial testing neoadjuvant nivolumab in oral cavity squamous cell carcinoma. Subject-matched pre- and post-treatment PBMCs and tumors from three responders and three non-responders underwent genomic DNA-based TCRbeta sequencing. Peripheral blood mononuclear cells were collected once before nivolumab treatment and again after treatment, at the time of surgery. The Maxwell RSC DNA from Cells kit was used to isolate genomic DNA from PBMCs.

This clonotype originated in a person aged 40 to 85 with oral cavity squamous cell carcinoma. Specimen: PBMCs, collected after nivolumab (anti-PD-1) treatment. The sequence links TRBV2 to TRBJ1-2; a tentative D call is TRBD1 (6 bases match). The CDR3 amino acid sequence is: CASRGDNYGYTF. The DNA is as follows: TGTGCCAGCAGGGGGGACAATTATGGCTACACCTTC.